The source of this T cell receptor beta chain is a study of vaccination and CD4 T cells after COVID-19. The Oncomine TCR Beta short-read assay was what sequenced the DNA obtained from cultured CD4+ T cells. In TCRdb, the PCR reads were re-called with MiXCR into one record per CDR3 protein. The sample lists about 20,000 distinct CDR3 sequences, 45% to 55% occurring once. Treatment reported: approximately nine-day PBMC culture with coronavirus spike peptide pools or control peptides (ViraFEST assay). The V gene lost 0 bases and the J gene lost 0 bases, with 12 bases spanning the gap. This CDR3 comprises 17 residues. Germline V gene sequence: CDR1 SGHVS, CDR2 FQNEAQ. Turning to this clonotype: Antigen specificity is unknown.

This receptor was taken from a human donor who had recovered from COVID-19. This sequence joins TRBV7-8 and TRBJ1-3; the D is unclear. Source material: CD4+ T cells from blood, cultured in vitro. The CDR3 DNA reads TGTGCCAGCAGCTTAGCGCGGGGTGGGGACTCTGGAAACACCATATATTTT. It is translated as CASSLARGGDSGNTIYF.